This TCR beta chain emerged from a study of control samples from healthy donors and cancer patients (dated by TCRdb to about 2020). Concerning this clone itself: The target of this receptor is not known. Base quality data are lacking; no much larger clone is found one base away.

Receptor libraries were prepared by the immunoSEQ multiplex PCR assay. What TCRdb holds here is the immuneACCESS table cut down to in-frame rearrangements. Part of the clones is not present; checked against another copy, under half of the missing clones reflect an unresolved V gene, and the others are unexplained. This sample has roughly 150,000 clones in its table, and approximately 90% of those were observed once. The ten biggest clones cover about 0.64% of the sample. Sequences SGHVS (CDR1) and FNYEAQ (CDR2) are obtained from the germline V gene. The CDR3 sequence holds 13 residues, the cysteine and phenylalanine included. Only CDR3 DNA remains: 39 bases, in frame from the first base. Trimming at the junction amounts to 6 bases on V and 1 base on J, and the germline ends lie 9 bases apart.

This clonotype originated in a woman in her twenties or thirties in good health. The sample comprised blood. The chain couples TRBV7-6 to TRBJ1-2, with the D gene too uncertain to name. The DNA sequence is given as TGTGCCAGCAGTAAAGATAATAACTATGGCTACACCTTC. Its protein product is CASSKDNNYGYTF.